Below, one T cell receptor beta chain is given with its context. A junction boundary mismatches the germline segment, possibly from a read error. CDR3 length: 14 amino acids. CDR1 SNHLY and CDR2 FYNNEI come from the germline V gene. This record belongs to a study of tumor-infiltrating lymphocytes in primary liver carcinoma. Starting material of 400 to 600 ng total RNA yielded TCR beta cDNA via a constant-region primer. TCR beta libraries came from three nested multiplex PCR rounds using slightly modified ARM-PCR. The first two PCR rounds used TRBV1-TRBV30 forward primers with a C-beta reverse primer, nine to eleven cycles each. TCRdb re-derived calls from the multiplex PCR reads in MiXCR, one entry per CDR3 protein. The sample lists some 94,000 distinct CDR3 sequences, 55% to 70% occurring once. Bulk tissue was left unsorted, and RNA and DNA were co-extracted from roughly 20-30 mg of it.

This sequence was found in an older woman with primary liver carcinoma and hepatitis B virus infection. This rearrangement joins TRBV2 to TRBJ2-7; 9 bases are shared with TRBD1. The sample was liver tumor tissue from sampling region 5. Sample subset: tumor region T5, tumor centre. The CDR3 sequence: CACRRDRDVYEQYF. DNA of the CDR3: TGTGCCTGCAGGAGGGACAGGGACGTCTACGAGCAGTACTTC.